This T cell receptor (beta chain) was profiled in a study of T cell repertoires in cytomegalovirus infection. About the research overall: A matching HLA type, together with CMV infection, was signaled by public TCR beta signatures. Regarding the study as a whole: HLA-C-restricted CMV-specific TCR beta clonotypes were dominant in the ex vivo response.

Ten or more counts support this clonotype. Its specificity is unknown. V shed 1 base, J shed 4 bases, and the junction held 7 bases outside the gene matches. This CDR3 is 16 amino acids long. Per germline, CDR1 SGHTA and CDR2 FQGNSA. TCRdb recomputed calls from the reads with MiXCR, one row per CDR3 protein. The sample lists around 900,000 distinct CDR3 sequences, around 29% occurring once. The specimen comprised cultured CD8+ T cells from PBMCs, sampled from culture after CMV antigen stimulation. The V call is TRBV7-2, the J call TRBJ2-1; the match to TRBD2 covers 7 bases. The TCR sequence derives from a human donor in good health (CMV status not recorded). Some clones in this sample may be carry-over from other donors' samples. The CDR3 region has the DNA TGTGCCAGCAGCTTAGAAGGCGGGGGACCTTACAATGAGCAGTTCTTC. It encodes CASSLEGGGPYNEQFF.